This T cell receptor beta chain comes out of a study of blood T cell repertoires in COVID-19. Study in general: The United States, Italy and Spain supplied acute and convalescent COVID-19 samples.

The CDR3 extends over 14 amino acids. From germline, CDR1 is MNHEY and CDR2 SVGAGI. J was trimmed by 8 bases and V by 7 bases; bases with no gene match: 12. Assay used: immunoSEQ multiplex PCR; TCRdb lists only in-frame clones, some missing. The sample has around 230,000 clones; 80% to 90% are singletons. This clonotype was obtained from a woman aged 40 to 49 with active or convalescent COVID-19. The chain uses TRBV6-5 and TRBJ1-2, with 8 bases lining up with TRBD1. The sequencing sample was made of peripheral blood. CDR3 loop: CASTSTGGRWGYTF. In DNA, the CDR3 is TGTGCCAGCACGTCCACAGGGGGAAGGTGGGGCTACACCTTC.